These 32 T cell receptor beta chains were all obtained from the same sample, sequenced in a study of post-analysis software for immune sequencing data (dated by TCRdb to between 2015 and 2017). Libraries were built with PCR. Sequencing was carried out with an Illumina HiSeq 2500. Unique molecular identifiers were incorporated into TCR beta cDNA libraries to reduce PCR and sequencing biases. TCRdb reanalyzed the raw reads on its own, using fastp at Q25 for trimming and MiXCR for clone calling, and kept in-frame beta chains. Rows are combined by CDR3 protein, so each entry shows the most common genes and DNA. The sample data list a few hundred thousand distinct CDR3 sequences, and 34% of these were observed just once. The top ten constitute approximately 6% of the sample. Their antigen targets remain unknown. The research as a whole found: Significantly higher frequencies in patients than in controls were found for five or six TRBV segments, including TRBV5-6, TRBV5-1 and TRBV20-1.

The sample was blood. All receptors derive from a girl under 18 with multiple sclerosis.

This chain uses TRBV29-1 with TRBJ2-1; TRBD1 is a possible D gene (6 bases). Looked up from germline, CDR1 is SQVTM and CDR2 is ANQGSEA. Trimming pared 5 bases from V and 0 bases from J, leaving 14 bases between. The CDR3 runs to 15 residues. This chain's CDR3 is CSVLARDTSYNEQFF. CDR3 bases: TGCAGCGTTCTCGCCCGGGACACCTCCTACAATGAGCAGTTCTTC.

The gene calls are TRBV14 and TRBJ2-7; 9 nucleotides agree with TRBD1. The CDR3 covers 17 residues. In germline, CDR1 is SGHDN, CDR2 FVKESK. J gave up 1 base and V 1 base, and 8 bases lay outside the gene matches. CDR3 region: CASSQGTWDRESYEQYF. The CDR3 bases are TGTGCCAGCAGCCAAGGAACGTGGGACAGGGAATCCTACGAGCAGTACTTC. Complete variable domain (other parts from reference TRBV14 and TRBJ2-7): EAGVTQFPSHSVIEKGQTVTLRCDPISGHDNLYWYRRVMGKEIKFLLHFVKESKQDESGMPNNRFLAERTGGTYSTLKVQPAELEDSGVYFCASSQGTWDRESYEQYFGPGTRLTVT.

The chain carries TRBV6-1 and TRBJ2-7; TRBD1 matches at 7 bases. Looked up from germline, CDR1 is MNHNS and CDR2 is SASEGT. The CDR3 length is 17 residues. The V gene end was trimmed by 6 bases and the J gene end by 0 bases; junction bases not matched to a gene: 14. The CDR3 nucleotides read TGTGCCAGCAGATCAAGGCCCGGGACAGTTAGCTCCTACGAGCAGTACTTC. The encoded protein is CASRSRPGTVSSYEQYF.

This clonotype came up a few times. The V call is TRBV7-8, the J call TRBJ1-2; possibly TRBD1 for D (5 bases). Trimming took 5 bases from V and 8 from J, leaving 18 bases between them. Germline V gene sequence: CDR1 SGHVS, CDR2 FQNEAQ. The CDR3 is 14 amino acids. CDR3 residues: CASSPGRISLGYTF. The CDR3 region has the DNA TGTGCCAGCAGCCCGGGACGGATCTCTCTGGGCTACACCTTC.

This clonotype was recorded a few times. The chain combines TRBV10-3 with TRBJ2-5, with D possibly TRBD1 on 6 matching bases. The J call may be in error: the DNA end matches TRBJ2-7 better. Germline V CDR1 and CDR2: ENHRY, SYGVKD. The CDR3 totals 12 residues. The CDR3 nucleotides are TGTGCCATCAGTGGCCCGACAGGCGAGCAGTACTTC. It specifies CAISGPTGEQYF.

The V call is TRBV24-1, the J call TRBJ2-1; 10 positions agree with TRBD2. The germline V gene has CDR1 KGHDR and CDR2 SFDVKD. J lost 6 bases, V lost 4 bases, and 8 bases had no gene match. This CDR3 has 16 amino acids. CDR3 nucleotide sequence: TGTGCCACCAGTGACCCCAGCGGGGGGGCCGCCAATGAGCAGTTCTTC. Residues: CATSDPSGGAANEQFF.

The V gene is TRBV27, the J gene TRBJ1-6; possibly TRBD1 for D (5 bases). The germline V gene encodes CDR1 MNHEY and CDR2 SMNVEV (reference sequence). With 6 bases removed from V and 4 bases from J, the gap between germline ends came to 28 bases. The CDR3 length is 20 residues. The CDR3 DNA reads TGTGCCAGCAGCTTCATAGGGGTTGAGCCCCCCTTTCCGTATAATTCACCCCTCCACTTT. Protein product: CASSFIGVEPPFPYNSPLHF.

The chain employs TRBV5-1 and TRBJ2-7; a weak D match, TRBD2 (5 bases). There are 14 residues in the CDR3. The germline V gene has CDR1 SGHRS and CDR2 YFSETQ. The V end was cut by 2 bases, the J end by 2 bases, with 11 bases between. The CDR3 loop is CASSLSIGAYEQYF. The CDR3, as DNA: TGCGCCAGCAGCTTATCGATCGGGGCCTACGAGCAGTACTTC.

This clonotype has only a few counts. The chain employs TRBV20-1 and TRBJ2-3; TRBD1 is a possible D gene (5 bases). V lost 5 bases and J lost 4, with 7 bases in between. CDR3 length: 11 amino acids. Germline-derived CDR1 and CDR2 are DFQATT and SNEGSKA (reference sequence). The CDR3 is CSAVQADTQYF. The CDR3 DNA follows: TGCAGTGCTGTACAGGCAGATACGCAGTATTTT.

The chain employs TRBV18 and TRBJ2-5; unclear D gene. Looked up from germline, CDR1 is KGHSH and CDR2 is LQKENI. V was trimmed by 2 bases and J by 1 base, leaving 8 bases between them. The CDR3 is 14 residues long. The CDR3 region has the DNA TGTGCCAGCTCACCATTACCAGCCCAAGAGACCCAGTACTTC. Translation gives CASSPLPAQETQYF.

The CDR3 region is CASSQDPDAGYGNQPQHF. CDR3 nucleotides: TGCGCCAGCAGCCAAGATCCCGACGCGGGTTACGGCAATCAGCCCCAGCATTTT. The genes are TRBV4-1 and TRBJ1-5; D is unresolved. The CDR3 loop spans 18 amino acids. With 0 bases removed from V and 2 bases from J, the gap between germline ends came to 17 bases. Germline CDR1 is MGHRA and CDR2 is YSYEKL.

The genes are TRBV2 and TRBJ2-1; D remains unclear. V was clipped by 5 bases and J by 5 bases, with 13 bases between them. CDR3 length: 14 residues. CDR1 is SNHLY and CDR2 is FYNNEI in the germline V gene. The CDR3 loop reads CASSPQRGNNEQFF. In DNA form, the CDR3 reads TGTGCCAGCAGTCCCCAGAGAGGAAACAATGAGCAGTTCTTC.

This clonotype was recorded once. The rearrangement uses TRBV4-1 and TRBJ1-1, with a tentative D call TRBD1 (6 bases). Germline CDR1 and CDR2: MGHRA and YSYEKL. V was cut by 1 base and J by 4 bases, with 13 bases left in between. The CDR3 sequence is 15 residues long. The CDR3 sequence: CASSQGDRLGTEAFF. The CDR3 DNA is TGCGCCAGCAGCCAAGGAGACAGGCTGGGCACTGAAGCTTTCTTT.

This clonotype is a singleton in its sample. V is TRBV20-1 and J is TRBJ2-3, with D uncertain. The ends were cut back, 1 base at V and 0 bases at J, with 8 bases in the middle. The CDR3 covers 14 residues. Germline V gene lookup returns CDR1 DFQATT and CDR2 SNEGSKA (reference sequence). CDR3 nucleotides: TGCAGTGCTAGAGGCCAGTTTAGCACAGATACGCAGTATTTT. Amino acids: CSARGQFSTDTQYF.

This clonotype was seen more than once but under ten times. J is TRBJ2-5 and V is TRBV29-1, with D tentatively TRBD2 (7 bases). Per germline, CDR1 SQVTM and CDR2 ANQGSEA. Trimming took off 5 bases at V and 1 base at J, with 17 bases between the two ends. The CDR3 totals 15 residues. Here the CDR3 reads CSVRRRGLFQETQYF. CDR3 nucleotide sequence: TGCAGCGTTCGAAGGCGGGGGCTCTTCCAAGAGACCCAGTACTTC.

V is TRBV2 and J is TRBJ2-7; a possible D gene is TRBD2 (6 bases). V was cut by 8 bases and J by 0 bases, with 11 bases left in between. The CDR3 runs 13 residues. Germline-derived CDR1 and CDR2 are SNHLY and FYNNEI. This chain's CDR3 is CASSWTTSYEQYF. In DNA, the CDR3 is TGTGCCAGCTCTTGGACTACCTCCTACGAGCAGTACTTC.

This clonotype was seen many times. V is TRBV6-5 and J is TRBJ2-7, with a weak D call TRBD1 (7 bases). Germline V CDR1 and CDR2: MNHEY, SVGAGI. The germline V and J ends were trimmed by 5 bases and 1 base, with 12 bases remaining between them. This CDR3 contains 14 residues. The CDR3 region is CASSRGTASYEQYF. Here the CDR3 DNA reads TGTGCCAGCAGTCGCGGGACAGCATCCTACGAGCAGTACTTC.

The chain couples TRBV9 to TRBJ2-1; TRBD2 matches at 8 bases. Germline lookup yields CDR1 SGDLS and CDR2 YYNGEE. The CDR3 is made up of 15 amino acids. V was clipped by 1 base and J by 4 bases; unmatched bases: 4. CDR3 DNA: TGTGCCAGCAGCGTAACCCCTAGCGGGTACAATGAGCAGTTCTTC. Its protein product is CASSVTPSGYNEQFF.

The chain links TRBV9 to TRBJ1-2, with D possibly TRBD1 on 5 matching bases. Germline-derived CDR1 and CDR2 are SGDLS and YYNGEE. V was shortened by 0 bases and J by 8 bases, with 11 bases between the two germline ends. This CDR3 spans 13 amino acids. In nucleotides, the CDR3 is TGTGCCAGCAGCGTAGACCAGGGAGGAGGCTACACCTTC. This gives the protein CASSVDQGGGYTF.

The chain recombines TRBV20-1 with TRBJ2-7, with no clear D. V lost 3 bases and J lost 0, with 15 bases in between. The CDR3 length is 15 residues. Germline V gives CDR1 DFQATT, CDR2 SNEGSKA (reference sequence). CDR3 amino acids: CSARKDLLNSYEQYF. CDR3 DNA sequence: TGCAGTGCTAGGAAAGACCTACTAAACTCCTACGAGCAGTACTTC.

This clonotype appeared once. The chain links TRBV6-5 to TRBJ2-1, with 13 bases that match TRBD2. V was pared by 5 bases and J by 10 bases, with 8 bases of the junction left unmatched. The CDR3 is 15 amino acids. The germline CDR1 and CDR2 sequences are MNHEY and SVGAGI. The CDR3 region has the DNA TGTGCCAGCAGTAAACTAGCGGGAGGGCCTGGGGAGCAGTTCTTC. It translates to CASSKLAGGPGEQFF.

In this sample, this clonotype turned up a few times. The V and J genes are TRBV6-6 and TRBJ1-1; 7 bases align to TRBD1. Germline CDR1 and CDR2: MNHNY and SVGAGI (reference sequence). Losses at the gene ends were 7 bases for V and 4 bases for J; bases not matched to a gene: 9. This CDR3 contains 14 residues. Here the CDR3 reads CASNLGQLRTEAFF. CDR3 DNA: TGTGCCAGCAACCTGGGACAGCTACGCACTGAAGCTTTCTTT.

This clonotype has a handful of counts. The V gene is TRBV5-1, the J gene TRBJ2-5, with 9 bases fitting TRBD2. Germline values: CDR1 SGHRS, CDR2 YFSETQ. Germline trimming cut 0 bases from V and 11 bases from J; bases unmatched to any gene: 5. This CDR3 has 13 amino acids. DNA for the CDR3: TGCGCCAGCAGCTTGGCGGCTAGCGGGGAGCAGTACTTC. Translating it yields CASSLAASGEQYF. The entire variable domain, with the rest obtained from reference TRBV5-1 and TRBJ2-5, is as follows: KAGVTQTPRYLIKTRGQQVTLSCSPISGHRSVSWYQQTPGQGLQFLFEYFSETQRNKGNFPGRFSGRQFSNSRSEMNVSTLELGDSALYLCASSLAASGEQYFGPGTRLLVL.

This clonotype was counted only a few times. This CDR3 reads CASSSIKGAATQYF. In DNA form, the CDR3 reads TGTGCCAGCAGCTCGATAAAGGGGGCAGCGACCCAGTACTTC. The chain employs TRBV5-6 and TRBJ2-5, with TRBD1 identical over 7 bases. V gave up 3 bases and J gave up 7 bases; unmatched junction bases: 9. From germline, CDR1 is SGHDT and CDR2 YYEEEE. The CDR3 contains 14 residues.

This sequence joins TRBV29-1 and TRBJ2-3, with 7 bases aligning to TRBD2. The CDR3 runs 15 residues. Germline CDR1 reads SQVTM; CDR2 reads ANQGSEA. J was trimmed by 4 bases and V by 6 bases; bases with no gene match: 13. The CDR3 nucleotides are TGCAGCGTCGCGGGGACTATCGGGATCTCAGATACGCAGTATTTT. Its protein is CSVAGTIGISDTQYF.

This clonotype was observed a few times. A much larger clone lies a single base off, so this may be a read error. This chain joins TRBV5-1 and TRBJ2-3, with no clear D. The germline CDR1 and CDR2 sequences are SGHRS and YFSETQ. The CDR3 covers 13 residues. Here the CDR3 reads CANSLSFGDTQYF. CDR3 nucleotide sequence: TGCGCCAACAGCTTGAGTTTTGGAGATACGCAGTATTTT.

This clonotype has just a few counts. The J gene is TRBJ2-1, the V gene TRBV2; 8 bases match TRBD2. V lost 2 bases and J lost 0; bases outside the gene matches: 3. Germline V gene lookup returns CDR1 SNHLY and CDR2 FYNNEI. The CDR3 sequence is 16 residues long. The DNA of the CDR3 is TGTGCCAGCAGTGAAATCGGGACTAGCTCCTACAATGAGCAGTTCTTC. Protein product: CASSEIGTSSYNEQFF.

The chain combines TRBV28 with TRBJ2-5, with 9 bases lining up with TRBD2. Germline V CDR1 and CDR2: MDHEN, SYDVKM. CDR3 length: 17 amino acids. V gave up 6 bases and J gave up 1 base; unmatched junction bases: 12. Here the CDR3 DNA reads TGTGCCAGCAGAAGCTCAGTTGCGGGGGGGCCCCAAGAGACCCAGTACTTC. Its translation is CASRSSVAGGPQETQYF. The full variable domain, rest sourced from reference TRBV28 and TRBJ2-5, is DVKVTQSSRYLVKRTGEKVFLECVQDMDHENMFWYRQDPGLGLRLIYFSYDVKMKEKGDIPEGYSVSREKKERFSLILESASTNQTSMYLCASRSSVAGGPQETQYFGPGTRLLVL.

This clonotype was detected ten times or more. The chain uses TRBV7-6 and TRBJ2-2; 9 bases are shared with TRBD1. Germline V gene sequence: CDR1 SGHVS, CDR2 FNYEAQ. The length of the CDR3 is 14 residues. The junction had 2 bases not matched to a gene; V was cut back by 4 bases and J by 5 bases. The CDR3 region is CASSSTGGTGELFF. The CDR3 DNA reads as TGTGCCAGCAGCTCGACAGGGGGGACCGGGGAGCTGTTTTTT.

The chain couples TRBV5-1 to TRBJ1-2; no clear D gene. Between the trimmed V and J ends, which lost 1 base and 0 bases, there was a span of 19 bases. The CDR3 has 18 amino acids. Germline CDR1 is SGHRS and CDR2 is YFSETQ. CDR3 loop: CASSLSPAPGSANYGYTF. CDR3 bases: TGCGCCAGCAGCTTGTCCCCCGCGCCCGGGTCGGCTAACTATGGCTACACCTTC.

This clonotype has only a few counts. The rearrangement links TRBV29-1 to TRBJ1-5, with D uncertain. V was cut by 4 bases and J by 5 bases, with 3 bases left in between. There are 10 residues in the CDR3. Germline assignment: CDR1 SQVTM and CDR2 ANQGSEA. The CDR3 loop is CSVGDQPQHF. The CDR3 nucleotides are TGCAGCGTTGGAGATCAGCCCCAGCATTTT. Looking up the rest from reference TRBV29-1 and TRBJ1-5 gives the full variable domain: SAVISQKPSRDICQRGTSLTIQCQVDSQVTMMFWYRQQPGQSLTLIATANQGSEATYESGFVIDKFPISRPNLTFSTLTVSNMSPEDSSIYLCSVGDQPQHFGDGTRLSIL.

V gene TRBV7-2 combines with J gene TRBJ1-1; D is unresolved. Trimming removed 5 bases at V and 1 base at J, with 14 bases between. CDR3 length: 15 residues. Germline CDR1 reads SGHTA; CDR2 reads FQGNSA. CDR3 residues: CASSRQDWANTEAFF. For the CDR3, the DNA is TGTGCCAGCAGCCGGCAGGACTGGGCGAACACTGAAGCTTTCTTT.